This TCR beta chain was found in a study of OX40 agonist ivuxolimab in advanced cancers. Whole-study context: Patients were approximately 80% male with ages roughly 23 to 90, mean roughly 64.

General study findings and limits: What antigens the expanded peripheral T cells recognized was never established. In general, CD8+ T cells held more expanded clones than CD4+ did, on average.

Trimming pared 2 bases from V and 8 bases from J, leaving 12 bases between. Germline-derived CDR1 and CDR2 are SGHTA and FQGTGA. The CDR3 has 13 residues. Profiling relied on immunoSEQ multiplex PCR, and the TCRdb table lists in-frame clones only, not all of them. The table shows roughly 17,000 clones, with around 82% occurring only once. This clone was seen a handful of times. Its matching antigen is unknown. Autoimmune disease history or systemic immunosuppression disqualified patients. This clonotype was obtained from an adult with an advanced solid tumor such as melanoma, head and neck, liver or kidney cancer. The chain combines TRBV7-3 with TRBJ1-2, with a possible D match to TRBD1 (5 bases). The sample here was CD4+ or CD8+ T cells sorted from blood, taken in a trial of the OX40 agonist ivuxolimab. The CDR3 sequence is CASSLSAGNGYTF. The CDR3 DNA reads as TGTGCCAGCAGCTTATCAGCAGGGAACGGCTACACCTTC.